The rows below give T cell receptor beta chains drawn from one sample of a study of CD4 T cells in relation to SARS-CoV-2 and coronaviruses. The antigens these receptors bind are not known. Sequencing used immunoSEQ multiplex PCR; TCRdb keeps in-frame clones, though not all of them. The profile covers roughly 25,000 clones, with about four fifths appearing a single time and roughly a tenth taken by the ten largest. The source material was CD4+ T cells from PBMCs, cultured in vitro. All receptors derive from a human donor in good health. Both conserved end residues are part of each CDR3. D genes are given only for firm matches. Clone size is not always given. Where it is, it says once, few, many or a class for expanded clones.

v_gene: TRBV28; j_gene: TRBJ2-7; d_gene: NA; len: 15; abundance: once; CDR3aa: CASTLVRGMRYEQYF; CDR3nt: TGTGCCAGCACCCTAGTCCGGGGAATGCGGTACGAGCAGTACTTC
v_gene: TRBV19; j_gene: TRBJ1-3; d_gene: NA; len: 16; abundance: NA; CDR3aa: CASSPRQRTSGNTIYF; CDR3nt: TGTGCCAGTAGTCCCCGGCAGAGGACCTCTGGAAACACCATATATTTT
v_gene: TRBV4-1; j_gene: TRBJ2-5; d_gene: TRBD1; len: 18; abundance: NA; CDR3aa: CASSQGGTGGIGGETQYF; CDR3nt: TGCGCCAGCAGCCAAGGGGGGACAGGGGGTATTGGGGGGGAGACCCAGTACTTC
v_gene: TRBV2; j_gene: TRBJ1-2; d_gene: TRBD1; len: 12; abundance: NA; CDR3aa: CASKTGGYGYTF; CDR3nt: TGTGCCAGCAAGACAGGGGGCTATGGCTACACCTTC
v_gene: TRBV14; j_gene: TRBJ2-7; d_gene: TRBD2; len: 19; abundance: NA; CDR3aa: CASSQVVRLAGVIRAEQYF; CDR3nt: TGTGCCAGCAGCCAAGTCGTGAGACTAGCGGGAGTAATTCGTGCCGAGCAGTACTTC
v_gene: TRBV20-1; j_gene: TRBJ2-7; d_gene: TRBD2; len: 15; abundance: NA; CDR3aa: CSASRLAGGSYEQYF; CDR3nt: TGCAGTGCTAGTAGACTAGCGGGGGGTTCCTACGAGCAGTACTTC
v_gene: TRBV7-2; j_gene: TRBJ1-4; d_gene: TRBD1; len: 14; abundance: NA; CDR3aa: CASSFGTGGEKLFF; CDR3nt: TGTGCCAGCAGCTTCGGGACAGGGGGGGAAAAACTGTTTTTT
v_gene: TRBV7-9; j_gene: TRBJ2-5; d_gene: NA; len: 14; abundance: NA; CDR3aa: CASSLVATQETQYF; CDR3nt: TGTGCCAGCAGCTTAGTAGCGACGCAAGAGACCCAGTACTTC
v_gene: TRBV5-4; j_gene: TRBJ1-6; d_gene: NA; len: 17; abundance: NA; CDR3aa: CASSLGVQGRRDSPLHF; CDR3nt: TGTGCCAGCAGCTTGGGTGTACAGGGTAGAAGGGATTCACCCCTCCACTTT
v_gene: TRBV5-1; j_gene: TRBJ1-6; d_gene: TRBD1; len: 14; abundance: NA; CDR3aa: CASSLGQDNSPLHF; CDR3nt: TGCGCCAGCAGCCTAGGACAGGATAATTCACCCCTCCACTTT
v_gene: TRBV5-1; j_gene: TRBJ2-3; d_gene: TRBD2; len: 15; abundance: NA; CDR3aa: CASRNSGRETDTQYF; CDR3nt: TGCGCCAGCAGAAATAGCGGGAGGGAGACAGATACGCAGTATTTT
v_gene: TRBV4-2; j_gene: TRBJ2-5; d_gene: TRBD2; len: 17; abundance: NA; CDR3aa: CASSQGPSGTPQETQYF; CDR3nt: TGTGCCAGCAGCCAGGGCCCTAGCGGGACTCCCCAAGAGACCCAGTACTTC
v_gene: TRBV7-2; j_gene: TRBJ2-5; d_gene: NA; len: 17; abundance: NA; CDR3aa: CASSLVPLRWTEETQYF; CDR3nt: TGTGCCAGCAGCTTAGTGCCCCTCCGGTGGACGGAAGAGACCCAGTACTTC
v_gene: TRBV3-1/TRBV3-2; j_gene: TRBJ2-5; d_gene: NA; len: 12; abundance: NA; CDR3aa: CASSQGGETQYF; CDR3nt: TGTGCCAGCAGCCAAGGTGGCGAGACCCAGTACTTC
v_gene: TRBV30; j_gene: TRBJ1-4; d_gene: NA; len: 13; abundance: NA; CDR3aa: CAWTGAGNEKLFF; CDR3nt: TGTGCCTGGACAGGGGCCGGTAATGAAAAACTGTTTTTT
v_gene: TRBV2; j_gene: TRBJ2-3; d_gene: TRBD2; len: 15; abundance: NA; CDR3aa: CASSPRTSGGDTQYF; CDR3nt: TGTGCCAGCAGTCCCCGGACTAGCGGAGGGGATACGCAGTATTTT
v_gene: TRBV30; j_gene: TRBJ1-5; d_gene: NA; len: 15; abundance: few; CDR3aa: CAWSVTPNSNQPQHF; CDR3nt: TGTGCCTGGAGCGTGACACCGAATAGCAATCAGCCCCAGCATTTT
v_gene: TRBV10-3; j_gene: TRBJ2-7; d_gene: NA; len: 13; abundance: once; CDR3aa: CAISESSGLGQYF; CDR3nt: TGTGCCATCAGTGAGTCTTCGGGTTTAGGGCAGTACTTC
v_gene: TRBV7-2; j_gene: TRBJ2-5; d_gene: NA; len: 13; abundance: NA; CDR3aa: CASSLGRRETQYF; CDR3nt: TGTGCCAGCAGCTTAGGTCGCCGTGAGACCCAGTACTTC
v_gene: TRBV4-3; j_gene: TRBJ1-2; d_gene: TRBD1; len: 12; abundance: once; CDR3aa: CASSQTGVGYTF; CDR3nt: TGCGCCAGCAGCCAAACAGGGGTAGGCTACACCTTC
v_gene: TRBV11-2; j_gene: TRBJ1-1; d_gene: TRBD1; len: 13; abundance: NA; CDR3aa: CASSSDRGTEAFF; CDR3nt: TGTGCCAGCAGCTCGGACAGGGGCACTGAAGCTTTCTTT
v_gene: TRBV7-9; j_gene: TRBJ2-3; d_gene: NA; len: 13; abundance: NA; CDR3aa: CASSLEFGDTQYF; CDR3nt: TGTGCCAGCAGCTTAGAGTTCGGAGATACGCAGTATTTT
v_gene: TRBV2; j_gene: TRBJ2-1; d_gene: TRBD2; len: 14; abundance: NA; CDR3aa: CASNGAGGEGEQFF; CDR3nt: TGTGCCAGCAACGGCGCGGGGGGGGAAGGTGAGCAGTTCTTC
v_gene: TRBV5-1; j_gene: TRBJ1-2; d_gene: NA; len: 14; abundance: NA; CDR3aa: CASSPSRAGYGYTF; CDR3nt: TGCGCCAGCAGCCCCAGCAGGGCCGGCTATGGCTACACCTTC
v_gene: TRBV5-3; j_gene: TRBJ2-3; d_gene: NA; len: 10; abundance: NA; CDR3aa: CARRRDTQYF; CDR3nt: TGTGCCAGAAGAAGAGATACGCAGTATTTT
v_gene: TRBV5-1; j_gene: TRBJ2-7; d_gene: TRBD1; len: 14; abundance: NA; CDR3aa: CASSGGTGGYEQYF; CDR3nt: TGCGCCAGCAGCGGGGGGACAGGGGGCTACGAGCAGTACTTC